What follows are 20 T cell receptor beta chains derived from one specimen sequenced in a study of siplizumab effects on memory and regulatory T cells. Clones were read by immunoSEQ multiplex PCR, and TCRdb kept only the in-frame ones, dropping some. Counted here are tens of thousands of clones, 80% to 95% occurring once; the ten biggest clones make up 6% to 7%. Specimen: CD8+ T cells sorted from blood. The origin of the receptors is a human donor in good health.

This clone has only one observation. The chain couples TRBV5-1 to TRBJ2-5, with a tentative D call TRBD2 (7 bases). CDR1 is SGHRS, CDR2 YFSETQ, per germline. The V end was cut by 3 bases, the J end by 4 bases, with 13 bases between. This CDR3 has 14 residues. CDR3 sequence: CASSWGGGAETQYF. DNA of the CDR3: TGCGCCAGCAGCTGGGGAGGGGGAGCAGAGACCCAGTACTTC.

The CDR3 DNA is TGTGCCAGCAGTGAACGGCAGGAGGCGACTAATGAAAAACTGTTTTTT. It yields the protein CASSERQEATNEKLFF. V is TRBV6-1 and J is TRBJ1-4; D is unresolved. Trimming shortened V by 2 bases and J by 2 bases, and 12 bases separated the two germline ends. Germline assignment: CDR1 MNHNS and CDR2 SASEGT. The CDR3 is made up of 16 amino acids.

The chain combines TRBV27 with TRBJ2-5, with D unclear. Germline values: CDR1 MNHEY, CDR2 SMNVEV (reference sequence). V was pared by 2 bases and J by 1 base, with 11 bases between. The CDR3 length is 15 residues. CDR3 region: CASSLTSLSQETQYF. As DNA, the CDR3 is TGTGCCAGCAGTTTAACGTCACTCTCCCAAGAGACCCAGTACTTC.

This rearrangement joins TRBV2 to TRBJ2-7, with 12 positions matching TRBD2. Germline trimming cut 5 bases from V and 7 bases from J; bases unmatched to any gene: 9. This CDR3 region has 15 residues. Looked up from germline, CDR1 is SNHLY and CDR2 is FYNNEI. Here the CDR3 DNA reads TGTGCCAGCAGTCAGACTAGCGGGAGATTCTGGGAGCAGTACTTC. Its protein is CASSQTSGRFWEQYF.

This clone occurred a few times. This chain links TRBV9 with TRBJ2-7, with TRBD1 matching 9 bases. The ends lost 6 bases at V and 7 bases at J; junction bases unmatched: 14. This CDR3 is built from 15 residues. CDR1 is SGDLS, CDR2 YYNGEE, per germline. The CDR3 protein is CASTLTGTGSEEQYF. In nucleotides, the CDR3 is TGTGCCAGCACCCTGACCGGGACAGGGTCTGAGGAGCAGTACTTC.

J is TRBJ2-7 and V is TRBV6-5; perhaps TRBD1 as D (6 bases). The CDR3 covers 14 residues. Germline V gene sequence: CDR1 MNHEY, CDR2 SVGAGI. The V and J ends lost 6 bases and 5 bases respectively, with 17 bases between them. The chain's CDR3 is CASSHQGSAHEQYF. The DNA for the CDR3 is TGTGCCAGCAGCCACCAGGGGTCGGCCCACGAGCAGTACTTC.

The V call is TRBV5-1, the J call TRBJ2-3; D is possibly TRBD1 (6 bases). The CDR3 is made up of 14 amino acids. The V end lost 3 bases, the J end lost 4 bases, and 12 bases lay between the germline ends. Germline V gene data show CDR1 as SGHRS and CDR2 as YFSETQ. The CDR3 sequence: CASSWTVTSDTQYF. CDR3 DNA sequence: TGCGCCAGCAGCTGGACAGTTACTTCAGATACGCAGTATTTT.

This clone has only one observation. This chain links TRBV27 with TRBJ2-7; TRBD2 aligns across 13 bases. Trimming at V came to 7 bases and at J to 3 bases, leaving 9 bases not matched to a gene. Germline loops: CDR1 MNHEY, CDR2 SMNVEV (reference sequence). CDR3 size: 16 residues. The CDR3: CASTPIGLAGDYEQYF. DNA for the CDR3: TGTGCCAGCACACCAATAGGACTAGCGGGAGACTACGAGCAGTACTTC.

The rearrangement links TRBV6-5 to TRBJ2-2, with D unresolved. The V end lost 8 bases, the J end lost 5 bases, and 12 bases lay between the germline ends. This CDR3 is 13 amino acids long. Per the germline V gene, CDR1 is MNHEY and CDR2 is SVGAGI. CDR3 residues: CASRLFGTGELFF. The CDR3 region has the DNA TGTGCCAGCCGTTTGTTCGGGACCGGGGAGCTGTTTTTT.

This CDR3 is CASSSLNTGELFF. CDR3 nucleotide sequence: TGTGCCAGCAGCTCGTTAAACACCGGGGAGCTGTTTTTT. This chain links TRBV7-6 with TRBJ2-2; D uncertain. The CDR3 extends over 13 amino acids. Looked up from germline, CDR1 is SGHVS and CDR2 is FNYEAQ. Trimming pared 4 bases from V and 2 bases from J, leaving 5 bases between.

V is TRBV5-1 and J is TRBJ2-3; no clear D. Germline CDR1 reads SGHRS; CDR2 reads YFSETQ. V gave up 4 bases and J gave up 0 bases, with 15 bases separating them. The CDR3 runs 16 residues. The CDR3 loop reads CASSGPRTVSTDTQYF. CDR3 bases: TGCGCCAGCAGCGGACCCCGGACGGTTAGCACAGATACGCAGTATTTT.

The chain is built from TRBV7-3 and TRBJ1-3; a weak D match, TRBD1 (5 bases). V shed 2 bases and J shed 4 bases, with 12 bases lying between them. The CDR3 spans 15 residues. The germline CDR1 and CDR2 sequences are SGHTA and FQGTGA. CDR3 amino acids: CASSLSGGFGNTIYF. Here the CDR3 DNA reads TGTGCCAGCAGCTTATCCGGGGGGTTCGGAAACACCATATATTTT.

The chain links TRBV27 to TRBJ1-1, with TRBD1 matching over 8 bases. V was pared by 3 bases and J by 4 bases, with 10 bases of the junction left unmatched. The germline V gene has CDR1 MNHEY and CDR2 SMNVEV (reference sequence). The CDR3 length is 16 residues. The CDR3 DNA sequence: TGTGCCAGCAGTTTCTACCCAGACAGGGGCTCCACTGAAGCTTTCTTT. Its translation: CASSFYPDRGSTEAFF.

The rearrangement links TRBV27 to TRBJ2-7; 8 bases agree with TRBD1. J lost 3 bases, V lost 3 bases, and 4 bases had no gene match. This CDR3 comprises 14 residues. Germline values: CDR1 MNHEY, CDR2 SMNVEV (reference sequence). CDR3 bases: TGTGCCAGCAGTTTGTACAGGGGGATCTACGAGCAGTACTTC. Translated, it gives CASSLYRGIYEQYF.

This chain joins TRBV6-5 and TRBJ2-2; D may be TRBD2 (5 bases). The V and J ends lost 11 bases and 4 bases respectively, with 17 bases between them. This CDR3 is built from 14 residues. From germline, CDR1 is MNHEY and CDR2 SVGAGI. The CDR3 nucleotides are TGTGCCGCCCGGACGGGGAGAGGCACCGGGGAGCTGTTTTTT. Protein: CAARTGRGTGELFF.

This chain connects TRBV7-3 to TRBJ2-5; a possible D gene is TRBD2 (5 bases). V was clipped by 2 bases and J by 1 base, with 17 bases between them. Looked up from germline, CDR1 is SGHTA and CDR2 is FQGTGA. The CDR3 contains 17 residues. DNA for the CDR3: TGTGCCAGCAGCTTATTTGGCCCAAGCGGCCCCCAAGAGACCCAGTACTTC. Translating it yields CASSLFGPSGPQETQYF.

This chain connects TRBV27 to TRBJ2-6; D uncertain. The CDR3 runs 14 residues. Germline V gene data show CDR1 as MNHEY and CDR2 as SMNVEV (reference sequence). With 0 bases removed from V and 3 bases from J, the gap between germline ends came to 3 bases. CDR3 DNA: TGTGCCAGCAGTTTATCTGTTGGGGCCAACGTCCTGACTTTC. It yields the protein CASSLSVGANVLTF. Together with reference TRBV27 and TRBJ2-6, the CDR3 gives the full variable domain: EAQVTQNPRYLITVTGKKLTVTCSQNMNHEYMSWYRQDPGLGLRQIYYSMNVEVTDKGDVPEGYKVSRKEKRNFPLILESPSPNQTSLYFCASSLSVGANVLTFGAGSRLTVL.

The gene calls are TRBV5-1 and TRBJ1-1, with D unresolved. V was cut by 2 bases and J by 6 bases, with 8 bases left in between. Germline lookup yields CDR1 SGHRS and CDR2 YFSETQ. The length of the CDR3 is 12 residues. The CDR3 bases are TGCGCCAGCAGCTTTGAGGGTCCTGAAGCTTTCTTT. Encoded protein: CASSFEGPEAFF.

V is TRBV4-1 and J is TRBJ1-1, with D perhaps TRBD1 (5 bases). V was cut by 0 bases and J by 1 base, with 9 bases left in between. CDR1 and CDR2 from the germline V gene are MGHRA and YSYEKL. The CDR3 has 15 amino acids. This CDR3 reads CASSQEGRRNTEAFF. CDR3 nucleotides: TGCGCCAGCAGCCAAGAGGGGCGGAGGAACACTGAAGCTTTCTTT.

V gene TRBV7-9 combines with J gene TRBJ1-2; D is undetermined. The germline V and J ends were trimmed by 1 base and 2 bases, with 11 bases remaining between them. CDR3 size: 15 residues. Germline CDR1 reads SEHNR; CDR2 reads FQNEAQ (reference sequence). The CDR3 spells CASSLGSGKNYGYTF. The CDR3 nucleotides read TGTGCCAGCAGCTTAGGGTCAGGCAAGAACTATGGCTACACCTTC.